The 21 T cell receptor beta chains below all came from one sample that was sequenced in a study of T-cell reconstitution after alpha-beta-depleted transplantation in children. The TCRbeta library was prepared with unique molecular identifiers. Each CDR3 protein gets one entry after TCRdb re-called the PCR reads with MiXCR. The sample yields around 450,000 distinct CDR3 sequences, 15% to 20% seen once. The sample in question was PBMCs, mostly from graft donor cells, obtained 360 days after TCRalphabeta/CD19-depleted stem cell transplant. The receptors were sampled from a boy in the first two years of life who had a stem cell transplant for Wiskott-Aldrich syndrome, so the T cells may come from the graft donor.

The J gene is TRBJ2-2, the V gene TRBV12-3 or TRBV12-4; 8 bases fit TRBD2. CDR3 length: 15 residues. V shed 6 bases and J 5 bases; nucleotides not matched to a gene: 8. The CDR3 nucleotides read TGTGCCAGCAGCAAGAGCGGGAGAAAAACCGGGGAGCTGTTTTTT. This gives the protein CASSKSGRKTGELFF.

The chain carries TRBV7-7 and TRBJ2-3; TRBD1 aligns across 8 bases. Trimming at V came to 1 base and at J to 8 bases, leaving 5 bases not matched to a gene. The CDR3 is 14 amino acids. Germline V CDR1 and CDR2: SSHAT, FNYEAQ (reference sequence). In DNA, the CDR3 is TGTGCCAGCAGCTTAGGCCAGACAGGGGCTACGCAGTATTTT. Protein sequence: CASSLGQTGATQYF.

This chain links TRBV29-1 with TRBJ2-7; 11 nucleotides agree with TRBD1. This CDR3 has 14 residues. Looked up from germline, CDR1 is SQVTM and CDR2 is ANQGSEA. The junction had 5 bases not matched to a gene; V was cut back by 7 bases and J by 0 bases. The CDR3 nucleotides are TGCAGCGGAAGGACAGGGGGCCGCTCCTACGAGCAGTACTTC. Its protein product is CSGRTGGRSYEQYF.

The chain employs TRBV4-3 and TRBJ2-7; 7 bases are a match to TRBD2. V shed 3 bases, J shed 0 bases, and the junction held 2 bases outside the gene matches. CDR1 is LGHNA, CDR2 YSLEER, per germline. This CDR3 is 14 amino acids long. CDR3 region: CASSHLAASYEQYF. DNA of the CDR3: TGCGCCAGCAGCCATCTAGCGGCCTCCTACGAGCAGTACTTC.

This clonotype has more than one count but fewer than ten. This sequence joins TRBV12-3 or TRBV12-4 and TRBJ1-2, with a possible D match to TRBD1 (6 bases). The CDR3 covers 13 residues. Trimming shortened V by 5 bases and J by 5 bases, and 12 bases separated the two germline ends. The CDR3 loop is CASSRTASYGYTF. In DNA form, the CDR3 reads TGTGCCAGCAGTCGGACAGCTTCTTATGGCTACACCTTC.

There are many counts of this clonotype. V usage is TRBV5-1 and J usage is TRBJ2-3; D is perhaps TRBD1 or TRBD2 (5 bases each). CDR1 and CDR2 (germline): SGHRS, YFSETQ. The CDR3 has 14 residues. Trimming stripped 0 bases from V and 2 bases from J, with 7 bases between. The CDR3 protein is CASSLVGATDTQYF. Here the CDR3 DNA reads TGCGCCAGCAGCTTGGTCGGGGCCACAGATACGCAGTATTTT.

The chain combines TRBV5-1 with TRBJ2-7, with no clear D. This CDR3 region has 15 residues. From germline, CDR1 is SGHRS and CDR2 YFSETQ. Trimming pared 4 bases from V and 2 bases from J, leaving 16 bases between. CDR3 sequence: CASSTGPRQAYEQYF. CDR3 coding DNA: TGCGCCAGCAGCACGGGCCCCCGGCAAGCCTACGAGCAGTACTTC.

This chain connects TRBV27 to TRBJ2-1, with a tentative D call TRBD2 (6 bases). Germline V gene sequence: CDR1 MNHEY, CDR2 SMNVEV (reference sequence). CDR3 length equals 15 residues. V gave up 5 bases and J gave up 1 base, with 12 bases separating them. CDR3 DNA sequence: TGTGCCAGCAGTATAGCGGAACTTTCCTACAATGAGCAGTTCTTC. The encoded protein is CASSIAELSYNEQFF.

This clonotype was counted only a few times. The chain employs TRBV5-1 and TRBJ2-4, with TRBD1 matching over 8 bases. This CDR3 is built from 14 residues. Germline V gene sequence: CDR1 SGHRS, CDR2 YFSETQ. With V trimmed by 4 bases and J by 9 bases, 9 bases remained unmatched. For the CDR3, the DNA is TGCGCCAGCAGCACCGGACAGGGCGGTGGCATTCAGTACTTC. It is translated as CASSTGQGGGIQYF. The variable domain in full, with the rest retrieved from reference TRBV5-1 and TRBJ2-4, is KAGVTQTPRYLIKTRGQQVTLSCSPISGHRSVSWYQQTPGQGLQFLFEYFSETQRNKGNFPGRFSGRQFSNSRSEMNVSTLELGDSALYLCASSTGQGGGIQYFGAGTRLSVL.

There are a few counts of this clonotype. This rearrangement joins TRBV2 to TRBJ2-7, with D hard to call. This CDR3 contains 13 residues. Germline lookup yields CDR1 SNHLY and CDR2 FYNNEI. Trimming removed 5 bases from V and 1 base from J, with 9 bases in between. CDR3 coding DNA: TGTGCCAGCAGTCTGGCTGATTCCTACGAGCAGTACTTC. It yields the protein CASSLADSYEQYF.

With regard to this clonotype: One end of the junction is discordant with germline, which a read error may explain. This sequence joins TRBV27 and TRBJ2-7; D gene ambiguous. Germline V gives CDR1 MNHEY, CDR2 SMNVEV (reference sequence). CDR3 length equals 19 residues. The CDR3 coding sequence is TGTGCCAACAGTTTTACTGTCAGAACCCGGGCTGGGCCCTCCTACGAGCAGTACTTC. It yields the protein CANSFTVRTRAGPSYEQYF.

The chain has TRBV2 and TRBJ2-1; perhaps TRBD1 as D (6 bases). CDR1 SNHLY and CDR2 FYNNEI come from the germline V gene. The CDR3 runs 15 residues. Trimming removed 8 bases at V and 0 bases at J, with 14 bases between. CDR3 region: CASGLTGSSYNEQFF. DNA of the CDR3: TGTGCCAGCGGGTTAACAGGGAGCTCCTACAATGAGCAGTTCTTC.

This clonotype was observed a handful of times. This sequence joins TRBV5-1 and TRBJ2-1; TRBD2 matches at 10 bases. V was clipped by 0 bases and J by 9 bases; unmatched bases: 6. The CDR3 contains 15 residues. The germline V gene encodes CDR1 SGHRS and CDR2 YFSETQ. CDR3 region: CASSLELAGGSEQFF. The CDR3, as DNA: TGCGCCAGCAGCTTGGAATTAGCGGGGGGAAGTGAGCAGTTCTTC.

The chain employs TRBV24-1 and TRBJ2-1; a weak D match, TRBD2 (7 bases). The CDR3 contains 17 residues. Germline CDR1 reads KGHDR; CDR2 reads SFDVKD. V was cut by 3 bases and J by 0 bases, with 14 bases left in between. The CDR3 DNA reads TGTGCCACCAGTGATATAGGGGGGGCGAGCTCCTACAATGAGCAGTTCTTC. Amino acid sequence: CATSDIGGASSYNEQFF.

V and J are TRBV5-1 and TRBJ1-1; D remains ambiguous. Germline V CDR1 and CDR2: SGHRS, YFSETQ. The CDR3 has 14 residues. Trimming left V 2 bases short and J 5 bases short, with 13 bases between. For the CDR3, the DNA is TGCGCCAGCAGCTTCGCGGGCGCGGGAACTGAAGCTTTCTTT. As protein: CASSFAGAGTEAFF.

Many counts were recorded for this clonotype. The gene calls are TRBV4-1 and TRBJ1-6; tentatively, D is TRBD1 (5 bases). The CDR3 totals 14 residues. Germline CDR1 reads MGHRA; CDR2 reads YSYEKL. V lost 0 bases, J lost 9 bases, and 9 bases lay in between. The CDR3, as DNA: TGCGCCAGCAGCCAAGATCGGGGGGTTTCACCCCTCCACTTT. The encoded protein is CASSQDRGVSPLHF.

V is TRBV12-3 or TRBV12-4 and J is TRBJ2-7; D is undetermined. The CDR3 loop spans 16 amino acids. The V end lost 0 bases, the J end lost 5 bases, and 17 bases lay between the germline ends. The CDR3 spells CASSLARISRNHEQYF. DNA of the CDR3: TGTGCCAGCAGTTTAGCCAGGATAAGCAGGAACCACGAGCAGTACTTC.

The chain uses TRBV20-1 and TRBJ2-1, with 11 positions matching TRBD2. The germline gives CDR1 DFQATT, CDR2 SNEGSKA (reference sequence). With 3 bases clipped from V and 7 bases from J, the junction kept 8 bases outside the gene matches. The CDR3 is made up of 15 amino acids. CDR3 DNA sequence: TGCAGTGCTAGGGCGCTAGCGGGGGGTTGGAATGAGCAGTTCTTC. The encoded protein is CSARALAGGWNEQFF.

This chain uses TRBV6-5 with TRBJ2-3; D may be TRBD1 (6 bases). CDR1 and CDR2 (germline): MNHEY, SVGAGI. The CDR3 is 14 residues long. V dropped 2 bases and J dropped 3 bases, with 9 bases sitting between them. The CDR3 reads CASSYDRQTDTQYF. The CDR3 DNA reads as TGTGCCAGCAGTTACGACAGGCAGACAGATACGCAGTATTTT.

The V and J genes are TRBV21-1 and TRBJ2-1; the table's D call TRBD1 went unverified against the DNA. TRBV21-1 is deemed a pseudogene. The CDR3 runs to 16 residues. Here the CDR3 DNA reads TGTGCCAGCAGCAAAGCAGCCCAGACAGGAATCAATGAGCAGTTCTTC. Translated: CASSKAAQTGINEQFF.

The gene calls are TRBV12-3 or TRBV12-4 and TRBJ2-1; 12 nucleotides line up with TRBD2. V shed 2 bases, J shed 3 bases, and the junction held 14 bases outside the gene matches. This CDR3 spans 20 amino acids. CDR3 coding DNA: TGTGCCAGCAGTTTAAGGCTCCTTGGGCTAGCGGGAGGGTACTACAATGAGCAGTTCTTC. This codes for CASSLRLLGLAGGYYNEQFF.